Shown below are 30 T cell receptor beta chains from a single sample sequenced in a study of T cells in Graves' hyperthyroidism and ophthalmopathy. Regions amplified from RNA transcripts were the TCR beta CDR3 regions. A set of HTBI primers served as the primers for a first-round RT-PCR of the TCR CDR3. A single record per CDR3 protein comes from TCRdb applying MiXCR to the multiplex PCR reads. Of about 350,000 distinct CDR3 sequences in the sample, roughly 18% were seen once. Sequenced material: blood. These receptors were obtained from a woman aged 40 to 50 with Graves' ophthalmopathy.

This clonotype was seen ten or more times. The chain links TRBV6-1 to TRBJ1-2; 8 bases line up with TRBD1. Germline-derived CDR1 and CDR2 are MNHNS and SASEGT. V lost 11 bases to trimming and J lost 7 bases; unmatched junction nucleotides: 6. The length of the CDR3 is 11 residues. CDR3 nucleotides: TGTGCCGTCCAGGGGGCGGGTGGCTACACCTTC. This encodes CAVQGAGGYTF.

This clonotype was counted at least ten times. This chain connects TRBV28 to TRBJ1-2; 7 bases line up with TRBD1. Germline CDR1 and CDR2: MDHEN and SYDVKM. Unmatched junction bases numbered 8, after V lost 6 bases and J lost 4 bases. The CDR3 is 14 residues long. CDR3 in DNA: TGTGCCAGCAGCATTTCTAGACAGGGCTATGGCTACACCTTC. Its protein product is CASSISRQGYGYTF.

This clonotype was seen repeatedly, ten times or more. The chain recombines TRBV2 with TRBJ2-5; TRBD1 aligns across 7 bases. This CDR3 has 13 amino acids. V shed 3 bases, J shed 3 bases, and the junction held 1 base outside the gene matches. Germline CDR1 SNHLY, CDR2 FYNNEI. The CDR3 sequence is CASSEGQKETQYF. The CDR3 DNA follows: TGTGCCAGCAGTGAGGGACAGAAAGAGACCCAGTACTTC.

This clonotype was found many times. CDR3 sequence reads: CSVPSYRGINTEAFF. The DNA of the CDR3 is TGCAGCGTTCCCTCCTACAGGGGAATAAACACTGAAGCTTTCTTT. V is TRBV29-1 and J is TRBJ1-1; 7 positions match TRBD1. This CDR3 spans 15 amino acids. Germline assignment: CDR1 SQVTM and CDR2 ANQGSEA. The V segment lost 5 bases and the J segment 2 bases; nucleotides outside the gene matches: 11.

The chain uses TRBV5-6 and TRBJ2-7, with D maybe TRBD1 (6 bases). V was clipped by 3 bases and J by 4 bases, with 32 bases between them. The germline V gene has CDR1 SGHDT and CDR2 YYEEEE. The CDR3 length is 20 residues. The CDR3 nucleotides are TGTGCCAGCAGCTCGCGTTGGGGGTGGACAGATGATCGGTGGCGATACGAGCAGTACTTC. This codes for CASSSRWGWTDDRWRYEQYF.

This clonotype was observed many times. The chain uses TRBV28 and TRBJ2-2, with 10 bases matching TRBD2. Losses at the gene ends were 5 bases for V and 5 bases for J; bases not matched to a gene: 14. From germline, CDR1 is MDHEN and CDR2 SYDVKM. CDR3 length equals 18 residues. The CDR3, as DNA: TGTGCCAGCAGTACCTGGGGTCTAGCGGGAGACCCGACCGGGGAGCTGTTTTTT. Translated: CASSTWGLAGDPTGELFF.

This clonotype has at least ten counts. The V gene is TRBV12-3 or TRBV12-4, the J gene TRBJ2-5, with D perhaps TRBD1 (5 bases). This CDR3 is 13 amino acids long. V was cut by 6 bases and J by 0 bases, with 8 bases left in between. As DNA, the CDR3 is TGTGCCAGCAGATCAGGGTACCAAGAGACCCAGTACTTC. As protein: CASRSGYQETQYF.

This clonotype was recorded many times. This chain joins TRBV27 and TRBJ2-3; D call uncertain. Germline CDR1 is MNHEY and CDR2 is SMNVEV (reference sequence). The CDR3 runs 15 residues. The ends were cut back, 7 bases at V and 1 base at J, with 15 bases in the middle. The CDR3: CASKLVVSGTDTQYF. In DNA, the CDR3 is TGTGCCAGCAAGCTGGTTGTATCTGGCACAGATACGCAGTATTTT.

The chain uses TRBV11-1 and TRBJ2-7, with D tentatively TRBD1 (6 bases). Germline V gives CDR1 SGHAT, CDR2 FQDESV (reference sequence). V was clipped by 2 bases and J by 4 bases, with 9 bases between them. This CDR3 contains 13 residues. The CDR3 is CASSLTGNYEQYF. The CDR3 nucleotides read TGTGCCAGCAGCTTAACAGGGAATTACGAGCAGTACTTC.

This clonotype was recorded at least ten times. V gene TRBV6-4 combines with J gene TRBJ2-1, with 11 bases matching TRBD2. V was clipped by 4 bases and J by 0 bases; unmatched bases: 2. The germline V gene has CDR1 MRHNA and CDR2 SNTAGT. The CDR3 runs to 16 residues. This CDR3 is CASSGLAGSSYNEQFF. For the CDR3, the DNA is TGTGCCAGCAGTGGACTAGCGGGGTCCTCCTACAATGAGCAGTTCTTC.

There are many counts of this clonotype. The chain uses TRBV7-2 and TRBJ2-5, with 9 bases identical to TRBD2. Germline values: CDR1 SGHTA, CDR2 FQGNSA. V lost 4 bases, J lost 3 bases, and 3 bases stayed unmatched. The CDR3 is made up of 14 amino acids. The CDR3, as DNA: TGTGCCAGCAGCTATAGCGGGGGCGAAGAGACCCAGTACTTC. This sequence encodes CASSYSGGEETQYF.

The chain couples TRBV10-3 to TRBJ2-7; the D is unclear. CDR1 and CDR2 from the germline V gene are ENHRY and SYGVKD. V was pared by 0 bases and J by 4 bases, with 10 bases between. The CDR3 spans 14 residues. The CDR3 region has the DNA TGTGCCATCAGTGAGTCGTTGTACACTTACGAGCAGTACTTC. Translated: CAISESLYTYEQYF.

This chain links TRBV20-1 with TRBJ2-5; D might be TRBD2 (5 bases). The germline V gene has CDR1 DFQATT and CDR2 SNEGSKA (reference sequence). This CDR3 is built from 13 residues. V dropped 6 bases and J dropped 5 bases, with 16 bases sitting between them. The CDR3 region has the DNA TGCAGTGCCGAACTAGGGCAAGGGGAGACCCAGTACTTC. This encodes CSAELGQGETQYF.

Many counts were recorded for this clonotype. The J gene is TRBJ2-7, the V gene TRBV4-2; D unresolved. The CDR3 runs 15 residues. CDR1 and CDR2 (germline): LGHNA, YNFKEQ. Trimming removed 0 bases from V and 6 bases from J, with 15 bases in between. As DNA, the CDR3 is TGTGCCAGCAGCCAAGAGACCCAAGGGTGGGGCGAGCAGTACTTC. Translation gives CASSQETQGWGEQYF.

The rearrangement uses TRBV6-5 and TRBJ2-7, with TRBD2 matching over 8 bases. CDR1 and CDR2 (germline): MNHEY, SVGAGI. CDR3 size: 15 residues. The J segment lost 4 bases and the V segment lost 0 bases, leaving 5 bases of the junction unmatched. CDR3 amino acids: CASSYSAGRGYEQYF. CDR3 nucleotides: TGTGCCAGCAGTTACTCTGCCGGGAGGGGGTACGAGCAGTACTTC.

This clonotype was recorded at least ten times. The chain is built from TRBV5-1 and TRBJ1-5; 10 bases fit TRBD1. V dropped 4 bases and J dropped 11; count of bases not matched to a gene: 6. Germline assignment: CDR1 SGHRS and CDR2 YFSETQ. The CDR3 runs to 13 residues. The CDR3 protein is CASSAVGQGAQHF. The CDR3 DNA reads TGCGCCAGCAGCGCCGTCGGACAGGGGGCCCAGCATTTT.

As to this clonotype: This may come from a read error, since a much larger clone is one base off. This CDR3 fails to terminate in the conserved phenylalanine or tryptophan, so it likely reflects a read error. The chain recombines TRBV28 with TRBJ1-2, with a possible D match to TRBD1 (5 bases). V dropped 1 base and J dropped 3 bases, with 9 bases sitting between them. This CDR3 is 14 amino acids long. The germline V gene has CDR1 MDHEN and CDR2 SYDVKM. The CDR3 nucleotides read TGTGCCAGCAGTTTATTGGTAGGGGACTATGGCTACACCATC. The encoded protein is CASSLLVGDYGYTI.

A few counts support this clonotype. The V and J genes are TRBV18 and TRBJ2-2, with 9 bases that match TRBD1. The trim removed 2 bases at V and 7 bases at J, leaving 8 bases unmatched. This CDR3 is built from 16 residues. From germline, CDR1 is KGHSH and CDR2 LQKENI. As DNA, the CDR3 is TGTGCCAGCTCACCAGGGACAGGGATGGACGGCGGGGAGCTGTTTTTT. Protein sequence: CASSPGTGMDGGELFF.

This clonotype has at least ten counts. This chain connects TRBV30 to TRBJ1-2; 12 bases agree with TRBD1. CDR3 length: 14 residues. V shed 1 base, J shed 3 bases, and the junction held 0 bases outside the gene matches. Looked up from germline, CDR1 is GTSNPN and CDR2 is SVGIG (reference sequence). The CDR3 DNA reads TGTGCCTGGAGTGGGGACAGGGGGCACTATGGCTACACCTTC. Translated: CAWSGDRGHYGYTF.

The chain carries TRBV5-1 and TRBJ2-7; D may correspond to TRBD1 or TRBD2 (5 bases each). The CDR3 extends over 16 amino acids. Trimming pared 4 bases from V and 1 base from J, leaving 18 bases between. Germline V gene data show CDR1 as SGHRS and CDR2 as YFSETQ. This chain's CDR3 is CASSPLGAPNSYEQYF. The CDR3 nucleotides are TGCGCCAGCAGCCCCCTCGGGGCCCCAAATTCCTACGAGCAGTACTTC.

The rearrangement links TRBV30 to TRBJ2-7; TRBD2 is a possible D gene (7 bases). V was shortened by 5 bases and J by 5 bases, with 10 bases between the two germline ends. Per germline, CDR1 GTSNPN and CDR2 SVGIG (reference sequence). This CDR3 region has 11 residues. This CDR3 reads CAWGGGHEQYF. CDR3 sequence (DNA): TGTGCCTGGGGGGGGGGGCACGAGCAGTACTTC.

This clonotype was recorded many times. The chain carries TRBV11-2 and TRBJ1-3; D is unclear. CDR3 length equals 12 residues. Trimming pared 7 bases from V and 1 base from J, leaving 5 bases between. The germline V gene encodes CDR1 SGHAT and CDR2 FQNNGV. The CDR3 DNA follows: TGTGCCAGCAAGAGGTCTGGAAACACCATATATTTT. This gives the protein CASKRSGNTIYF.

At least ten counts were recorded for this clonotype. The chain is built from TRBV6-2 or TRBV6-3 and TRBJ2-7; 12 bases map to TRBD2. CDR3 length equals 13 residues. Per germline, CDR1 MNHEY and CDR2 SVGEGT. V lost 7 bases and J lost 5; bases outside the gene matches: 3. The CDR3 coding sequence is TGTGCCAGCAAACTAGCGGGAGGAAACGAGCAGTACTTC. This sequence encodes CASKLAGGNEQYF.

This sequence joins TRBV6-2 or TRBV6-3 and TRBJ2-2; 12 bases match TRBD2. V gave up 6 bases and J gave up 3 bases; unmatched junction bases: 5. CDR1 and CDR2 from the germline V gene are MNHEY and SVGEGT. The CDR3 totals 16 residues. The CDR3 loop reads CASRLAGGRYTGELFF. DNA for the CDR3: TGTGCCAGCAGACTAGCGGGGGGCCGATACACCGGGGAGCTGTTTTTT.

This clonotype was detected ten times or more. The gene calls are TRBV18 and TRBJ2-7, with D uncertain. Per germline, CDR1 KGHSH and CDR2 LQKENI. Trimming took off 3 bases at V and 2 bases at J, with 11 bases between the two ends. The CDR3 has 14 amino acids. Here the CDR3 reads CASSPLRGPYEQYF. The CDR3 coding sequence is TGTGCCAGCTCACCCCTTAGAGGACCCTACGAGCAGTACTTC.

This clonotype was seen many times. The genes are TRBV27 and TRBJ1-2; 7 bases fit TRBD1. CDR3 size: 15 residues. From germline, CDR1 is MNHEY and CDR2 SMNVEV (reference sequence). Germline trimming cut 5 bases from V and 4 bases from J; bases unmatched to any gene: 10. CDR3 in DNA: TGTGCCAGCAGTCCCAACCAGGGGGTTGGCTATGGCTACACCTTC. Its translation: CASSPNQGVGYGYTF.

The CDR3 loop reads CASRRLGGNEQFF. CDR3 nucleotides: TGTGCCAGCAGACGACTAGGCGGCAATGAGCAGTTCTTC. The chain employs TRBV12-3 or TRBV12-4 and TRBJ2-1, with D possibly being TRBD2 (6 bases). The CDR3 is 13 residues long. V lost 6 bases to trimming and J lost 6 bases, with 12 bases between them.

The table lists this clonotype with many counts. CDR3 residues: CASSEIAGSSYEQYF. The CDR3 nucleotides read TGTGCCAGCAGTGAAATAGCGGGGAGCTCCTACGAGCAGTACTTC. The chain is built from TRBV6-1 and TRBJ2-7, with 8 bases identical to TRBD2. Per germline, CDR1 MNHNS and CDR2 SASEGT. With V trimmed by 2 bases and J by 0 bases, 3 bases remained unmatched. This CDR3 is built from 15 residues.

The sample holds a few counts of this clonotype. A junction boundary mismatches the germline segment, possibly from a read error. The CDR3 loop is CASSVYRAGDSYGYIF. The CDR3 nucleotides are TGTGCCAGCAGTGTATATCGCGCAGGGGATTCGTATGGCTACATCTTC. The V call is TRBV28, the J call TRBJ1-2; a weak D match, TRBD1 (6 bases). The germline CDR1 and CDR2 sequences are MDHEN and SYDVKM. The CDR3 consists of 16 residues.

This clonotype showed up many times. The V gene is TRBV27, the J gene TRBJ2-7; no definite D call. V lost 2 bases to trimming and J lost 2 bases, with 10 bases between them. Germline loops: CDR1 MNHEY, CDR2 SMNVEV (reference sequence). The CDR3 consists of 14 residues. CDR3 sequence (DNA): TGTGCCAGCAGTTTAAGTCCAGGTCCCTACGAGCAGTACTTC. Protein: CASSLSPGPYEQYF.